Following are 29 T cell receptor delta chains from one sample sequenced in a study of γδ T cells in repeated Plasmodium falciparum infection. TCRdb reprocessed the multiplex PCR reads using CATT. The sample carries about 93,000 delta-chain clones, more than 0.85% recorded once. Flow sorting of PBMC yielded separate Vgamma9/Vdelta2+ and Vdelta2-negative gammadelta T cell populations for bulk repertoire analysis. The sample was gamma-delta T cells from blood. These receptor sequences come from a pool of human donors (malaria-infected and uninfected, not separated).

Regarding this clone: With a far larger clone one base away, a read error is the likely cause. Other DNA sequences within the sample encode an identical CDR3. CDR3 coding DNA: TGTGCACTTGGGGAACTAAAGGCCTCCTTGGCTGGGGGATTCACCTGCACCGATAAACTCATCTTT. Translated, it gives CALGELKASLAGGFTCTDKLIF. The chain carries TRDV1 and TRDJ1; 9 bases are shared with TRDD3. Because TCRdb records no J gene, it was assigned here through a match of the DNA to germline. Germline V gene lookup returns CDR1 TSWWSYY and CDR2 QGS. This CDR3 is built from 22 residues.

This clone was detected only a few times. The protein TCRdb gives is from a much larger clone and does not agree with this DNA's translation at residue 17, likely a read error; the protein shown here comes from the DNA. The V gene was identified as TRDV1, while no J gene was called; TRDD3 is the table's D call, not checked against the DNA. The CDR3 sequence is 19 residues long. In germline, CDR1 is TSWWSYY, CDR2 QGS. The CDR3 region is CALGTTKRGYANHTDKPIF. DNA of the CDR3: TGTGCTCTTGGGACTACCAAGCGGGGATACGCCAATCACACCGATAAACCCATCTTT.

Only a few counts were recorded for this clone. The amino acid sequence in TCRdb belongs to a much larger clone and departs from this DNA's translation at residue 9, likely a sequencing read error; the sequence shown is translated from the DNA. The chain employs TRDV1 and TRDJ1; 10 bases fit TRDD3. Germline V gene lookup returns CDR1 TSWWSYY and CDR2 QGS. This CDR3 is built from 16 residues. Trimming at V came to 5 bases and at J to 4 bases, leaving 10 bases not matched to a gene. The CDR3 here is CALGNNWGMHVDKLIF. CDR3 nucleotides: TGTGCTCTTGGGAATAACTGGGGGATGCACGTCGATAAACTCATCTTT.

This clone came up many times. It is likely a read error: a sequence one base away is far more abundant. Other DNA sequences in this specimen translate into the identical CDR3. TRDV2 is the V gene, and the J gene was not called; no check of the table's D call, TRDD3, against the DNA was made. The CDR3 extends over 16 amino acids. The V gene's germline CDR1 is GEAIGNYY and CDR2 EKD. The CDR3 coding sequence is TGTGCCTGTGACACCGGGGGATACTGGGACACCCGACAGATGTTCTTC. It encodes CACDTGGYWDTRQMFF.

Remarks on this clone: The protein held in TCRdb is that of a much larger clone and does not match this DNA's translation at residue 7, likely because of a read error; the protein shown is translated from the DNA. The V and J genes are TRDV2 and TRDJ1, with a tentative D call TRDD3 (5 bases). No J gene is reported in TCRdb; it was inferred here by comparing the DNA with germline. Trimming removed 3 bases at V and 1 base at J, with 17 bases between. The germline V gene has CDR1 GEAIGNYY and CDR2 EKD. The CDR3 runs 16 residues. The CDR3 protein is CACDPARDAGTDKLIF. For the CDR3, the DNA is TGTGCCTGTGACCCCGCTCGGGATGCAGGCACCGATAAACTCATCTTT.

This clone was seen at least ten times. The rearrangement links TRDV2 to TRDJ3, with 13 bases that match TRDD3. There are 23 residues in the CDR3. V lost 4 bases and J lost 0; bases outside the gene matches: 17. Germline assignment: CDR1 GEAIGNYY and CDR2 EKD. CDR3 sequence reads: CACEAVLGDTRYPSSWDTRQMFF. CDR3 in DNA: TGTGCCTGTGAAGCTGTACTGGGGGATACGCGTTATCCCAGCTCCTGGGACACCCGACAGATGTTTTTC.

The table lists this clone with a few counts. TCRdb pairs this DNA with a much larger clone's protein that differs at residue 16, likely a read error; the protein shown was translated from the DNA. The J gene is TRDJ1, the V gene TRDV1, with D possibly TRDD3 on 6 matching bases. The V gene's germline CDR1 is TSWWSYY and CDR2 QGS. Trimming stripped 2 bases from V and 10 bases from J, with 32 bases between. The CDR3 totals 19 residues. The CDR3 DNA reads as TGTGCTCTTGGGGAATTCTCTAAAAGATTCCGTACTGGGTTTAAGGTACTCATCTTT. This codes for CALGEFSKRFRTGFKVLIF.

This clone turned up a few times. Translating this DNA gives a protein that differs at residue 16 from the TCRdb one, which belongs to a much larger clone; a read error is likely, and the protein shown is this translation. CDR3 in DNA: TGTGCTCTTGGGATCCCCCCTGGGGGATACTGGGCTTTGACAGCAAAACTCTTCTTT. Protein sequence: CALGIPPGGYWALTAKLFF. The chain links TRDV1 to TRDJ2; 11 bases align to TRDD3. The CDR3 has 19 residues. The germline gives CDR1 TSWWSYY, CDR2 QGS.

A few counts support this clone. The TCRdb protein, from a much larger clone, departs from this DNA's translation at residue 13, likely by read error; the protein shown derives from the DNA. The chain has TRDV1 and TRDJ1; D perhaps matches TRDD3 (5 bases). The J gene was missing in TCRdb and was found by matching the end of the DNA to germline. Trimming stripped 0 bases from V and 0 bases from J, with 26 bases between. This CDR3 contains 21 residues. Per the germline V gene, CDR1 is TSWWSYY and CDR2 is QGS. This CDR3 reads CALGELAVAGSSGWYTDKLIF. CDR3 in DNA: TGTGCTCTTGGGGAACTAGCGGTGGCGGGATCCTCAGGGTGGTACACCGATAAACTCATCTTT.

This clone has more than one count but fewer than ten. Translating this DNA gives a protein that differs at residue 5 from the TCRdb one, which belongs to a much larger clone; a read error is likely, and the protein shown is this translation. V gene TRDV2 combines with J gene TRDJ1; 8 nucleotides align to TRDD3. After removal of 3 bases from V and 2 bases from J, the junction contained 7 bases not matched to a gene. CDR1 is GEAIGNYY, CDR2 EKD, per germline. This CDR3 spans 15 amino acids. CDR3 DNA sequence: TGTGCCTGTGACTCCGGGATGGGGGATACCGATAAACTCATCTTT. Its protein product is CACDSGMGDTDKLIF.

This clone has a count of ten or more. TCRdb attributes to this sequence the protein of a much larger clone, which differs from the DNA translation at residue 5; a read error is likely, and the protein displayed is translated from the DNA. This chain connects TRDV2 to TRDJ1; 13 bases fit TRDD3. The V and J ends lost 3 bases and 1 base, in that order; junction bases with no gene match: 10. CDR1 is GEAIGNYY and CDR2 is EKD in the germline V gene. This CDR3 is 18 amino acids long. CDR3 DNA: TGTGCCTGTGACGCAGTACTGGGGGATACGTCCGTCACCGATAAACTCATCTTT. Its protein is CACDAVLGDTSVTDKLIF.

This clone appeared a few times. The mismatch at residue 5 between this DNA's translation and the TCRdb protein of a much larger clone likely reflects a read error; the protein shown is translated from the DNA. The chain carries TRDV2 and TRDJ3; the D is unclear. The J gene is absent in TCRdb and was assigned here via DNA matching to germline. The V and J ends lost 3 bases and 0 bases respectively, with 14 bases between them. CDR3 size: 18 residues. Per germline, CDR1 GEAIGNYY and CDR2 EKD. CDR3 amino acids: CACDAVTKSSWDTRQMFF. For the CDR3, the DNA is TGTGCCTGTGACGCCGTTACTAAAAGCTCCTGGGACACCCGACAGATGTTTTTC.

About this clone: The protein TCRdb lists belongs to a much larger clone and differs from this DNA's translation at residue 10, which points to a read error; the protein shown is made from the DNA. The chain employs TRDV2 and TRDJ1; D is perhaps TRDD3 (6 bases). The J gene, absent from TCRdb, was called here by matching the DNA to germline. The CDR3 runs to 18 residues. Germline V gives CDR1 GEAIGNYY, CDR2 EKD. V was shortened by 0 bases and J by 1 base, with 20 bases between the two germline ends. CDR3: CACDTVVPGESITDKLIF. The CDR3 DNA sequence: TGTGCCTGTGACACCGTTGTACCTGGGGAATCCATCACCGATAAACTCATCTTT.

This clone was recorded many times. This chain joins TRDV2 and TRDJ1, with 11 positions matching TRDD3. TCRdb offers no J gene call, so here the DNA was matched to germline to obtain one. CDR3 length: 18 amino acids. Germline V gives CDR1 GEAIGNYY, CDR2 EKD. V dropped 3 bases and J dropped 5; count of bases not matched to a gene: 16. In nucleotides, the CDR3 is TGTGCCTGTGACGCCATATACTTGGGGGATACGCGGGGGGATAAACTCATCTTT. Translating gives CACDAIYLGDTRGDKLIF.

This clone was picked up a small number of times. With a far larger clone one base away, a read error is the likely cause. This specimen includes other DNA sequences encoding the same CDR3. This sequence joins TRDV2 and TRDJ1; weak D call: TRDD3 (6 bases). The ends were cut back, 3 bases at V and 11 bases at J, with 27 bases in the middle. CDR1 is GEAIGNYY, CDR2 EKD, per germline. This CDR3 is 16 amino acids long. In nucleotides, the CDR3 is TGTGCCTGTGACCACATTTTATCCCCGGGGCTGGGGAAGCTCATCTTT. This gives the protein CACDHILSPGLGKLIF.

Concerning this clone itself: Given a far larger clone just one base away, this is likely a sequencing read error. Other DNA sequences in the sample encode the same CDR3. The chain has TRDV1 and TRDJ1; TRDD3 matches 12 bases. TCRdb carries no J gene annotation; the J gene was assigned here by matching the DNA with germline. CDR3 length: 18 amino acids. Germline values: CDR1 TSWWSYY, CDR2 QGS. The CDR3 bases are TGTGCTCTTGGGGACGGCTCCTGGGGGATACGAGACACTGATAAACTCATCTTT. This sequence encodes CALGDGSWGIRDTDKLIF.

This clone was recorded a few times. The translation of this DNA and the TCRdb protein of a much larger clone differ at residue 3, probably owing to a read error; the protein shown here is translated from the DNA. The chain uses TRDV2 and TRDJ1; 13 nucleotides agree with TRDD3. The CDR3 sequence is 16 residues long. CDR1 is GEAIGNYY and CDR2 is EKD in the germline V gene. CDR3 nucleotide sequence: TGTGCCTATGACGGACTGGGGGATACGTCCGGCGATAAACTCATCTTT. Its protein product is CAYDGLGDTSGDKLIF.

At least ten counts were recorded for this clone. TCRdb's protein, taken from a much larger clone, differs from this DNA's translation at residue 17, likely owing to a read error; the protein displayed comes from the DNA. The rearrangement links TRDV2 to TRDJ1; 12 nucleotides line up with TRDD3. The length of the CDR3 is 18 residues. Germline V gene sequence: CDR1 GEAIGNYY, CDR2 EKD. CDR3 residues: CACDPLTGGYSDTDKLTF. The CDR3, as DNA: TGTGCCTGTGACCCTTTGACTGGGGGATACTCTGACACCGATAAACTCACCTTT.

This clone came up a few times. The protein that TCRdb holds for this DNA derives from a much larger clone and differs from the translated DNA at residue 3, which likely indicates a read error; the protein shown here is translated from the DNA. The V and J genes are TRDV2 and TRDJ1; TRDD3 aligns across 7 bases. TCRdb leaves out the J gene; it was filled in here by matching the DNA to germline. Germline lookup yields CDR1 GEAIGNYY and CDR2 EKD. The CDR3 covers 19 residues. CDR3 DNA: TGTGCCCGTGACACCGTCAGGGGGATTAGTCCGGATAGCACCGATAAACTCATCTTT. Translated, it gives CARDTVRGISPDSTDKLIF.

This clone was recorded at least ten times. This chain joins TRDV2 and TRDJ1; 10 bases agree with TRDD3. TCRdb does not report a J gene; here it was assigned by matching the DNA to germline references. V shed 3 bases, J shed 1 base, and the junction held 10 bases outside the gene matches. The germline V gene has CDR1 GEAIGNYY and CDR2 EKD. This CDR3 spans 17 amino acids. The CDR3 bases are TGTGCCTGTGACCCTTTGCTGGGGGATAGTCGCACCGATAAACTCATCTTT. Translation: CACDPLLGDSRTDKLIF.

This clone was recorded a few times. TCRdb lists the protein of a much larger clone for this DNA, which differs at residue 10, so this is likely a read error; the protein given here is translated from the DNA itself. The V and J genes are TRDV1 and TRDJ2; D possibly corresponds to TRDD3 (6 bases). As TCRdb names no J gene, one was assigned here on the basis of a DNA match to germline. The V gene's germline CDR1 is TSWWSYY and CDR2 QGS. This CDR3 spans 19 amino acids. V lost 5 bases and J 0 bases, leaving 22 bases between the germline ends. CDR3 DNA: TGTGCTCTTGGGCAAACGATAAGGGGGACACCATCTTTGACAGCACAACTCTTCTTT. Translated, it gives CALGQTIRGTPSLTAQLFF.

This clone was counted a few times. TCRdb's protein, taken from a much larger clone, differs from this DNA's translation at residue 3, likely owing to a read error; the protein displayed comes from the DNA. Other nucleotide sequences in the sample specify the same CDR3. The V and J genes are TRDV1 and TRDJ1, with 12 bases lining up with TRDD3. The CDR3 is made up of 19 amino acids. V was pared by 10 bases and J by 5 bases, with 23 bases of the junction left unmatched. Germline CDR1 and CDR2: TSWWSYY and QGS. The CDR3 sequence: CAPGELVRILGDTGDKLIF. In DNA form, the CDR3 reads TGTGCTCCCGGGGAACTGGTCCGAATACTGGGGGATACCGGGGATAAACTCATCTTT.

This clone appeared a few times. The TCRdb record carries a much larger clone's protein, which differs from this DNA's translation at residue 13; a read error is the likely cause, and the protein listed here is the DNA translation. V is TRDV1 and J is TRDJ1, with TRDD3 matching 10 bases. As TCRdb names no J gene, one was assigned here on the basis of a DNA match to germline. From germline, CDR1 is TSWWSYY and CDR2 QGS. The CDR3 spans 25 residues. The V and J ends lost 1 base and 0 bases, in that order; junction bases with no gene match: 29. The CDR3 reads CALGERSIRYPIAGDTFGYTDKLIF. The CDR3, as DNA: TGTGCTCTTGGGGAACGAAGTATCAGGTACCCCATTGCGGGGGATACGTTCGGGTACACCGATAAACTCATCTTT.

This clone showed up just a few times. A far larger clone is off by one base, so a read error is likely. Other DNA sequences of this sample code for an identical CDR3. The chain uses TRDV2 and TRDJ1, with 7 bases identical to TRDD3. The J gene is not listed in TCRdb, so it was assigned here from a DNA match to germline. Germline lookup yields CDR1 GEAIGNYY and CDR2 EKD. The CDR3 is 15 residues long. This CDR3 reads CACDAVGENTDKLIF. The CDR3 DNA is TGTGCTTGTGACGCCGTGGGGGAAAACACCGATAAACTCATCTTT.

As concerns this clone: The protein TCRdb gives is from a much larger clone and does not agree with this DNA's translation at residue 3, likely a read error; the protein shown here comes from the DNA. V is TRDV2 and J is TRDJ1, with 8 bases lining up with TRDD3. No J gene is reported in TCRdb; it was inferred here by comparing the DNA with germline. The length of the CDR3 is 16 residues. Germline V gives CDR1 GEAIGNYY, CDR2 EKD. Written as DNA, the CDR3 is TGTGCCCGTGACACTGGGGGGATCGTTGAAACCGATAAACTCATCTTT. This codes for CARDTGGIVETDKLIF.

Regarding this clone: The TCRdb protein comes from a much larger clone and disagrees with this DNA's translation at residue 8, likely due to a read error; the protein given here is derived from the DNA. J is TRDJ1 and V is TRDV1; tentative D call: TRDD3 (5 bases). TCRdb does not report a J gene; here it was assigned by matching the DNA to germline references. The CDR3 covers 18 residues. The ends were cut back, 1 base at V and 3 bases at J, with 21 bases in the middle. The germline CDR1 and CDR2 sequences are TSWWSYY and QGS. The CDR3 sequence: CALGERRRGAPKSDKLIF. The CDR3 DNA is TGTGCTCTTGGGGAACGTCGCCGGGGGGCTCCCAAGTCCGATAAACTCATCTTT.

This clone was recorded a few times. The translation of this DNA and the TCRdb protein of a much larger clone differ at residue 17, probably owing to a read error; the protein shown here is translated from the DNA. The chain uses TRDV2 and TRDJ1; TRDD3 aligns across 13 bases. In the absence of a J gene in TCRdb, the DNA was matched to germline to assign it here. With 4 bases clipped from V and 3 bases from J, the junction kept 25 bases outside the gene matches. The CDR3 is 22 amino acids. Germline V gene data show CDR1 as GEAIGNYY and CDR2 as EKD. The CDR3 DNA reads TGTGCCTGTGAGAAACCTTTCCTACCCCTCCACTGGGGGATACGACGGGCCGATAAACTCATCTTT. It specifies CACEKPFLPLHWGIRRADKLIF.

This clone was observed a few times. The protein given by TCRdb reflects a much larger clone and differs at residue 19 from this DNA's translation, likely from a read error; the protein shown is the DNA's translation. The J gene went uncalled, whereas the V gene is TRDV1; the table's TRDD3 call for D was not verified on the DNA. The CDR3 is 20 amino acids. CDR1 and CDR2 from the germline V gene are TSWWSYY and QGS. The CDR3 sequence is CALGENSCGLLLWGIQKLTF. The DNA of the CDR3 is TGTGCTCTTGGGGAAAATTCCTGCGGCCTTCTCCTGTGGGGGATACAGAAACTCACCTTT.

Regarding this clone: This probably arose from a read error, given a far larger clone one base away. This specimen includes other DNA sequences encoding the same CDR3. TRDV2 is the V gene, and the J gene was not called. Germline values: CDR1 GEAIGNYY, CDR2 EKD. The CDR3 has 20 amino acids. CDR3 in DNA: TGTGCCTGTGACACCGTAACAGTTATTGACCGAGGCGGTCACCCCGATAAACTCATCTTC. Protein: CACDTVTVIDRGGHPDKLIF.